These 24 T cell receptor beta chains came from one sample sequenced in a study of tumor and adjacent non-tumor tissue in lung cancer. The library came from three nested PCR rounds adapted from ARM-PCR protocols. TCRdb fed the multiplex PCR reads into MiXCR, producing one record per CDR3 protein. The table shows more than 70,000 distinct CDR3 sequences, with roughly three fifths occurring only once. No cell sorting was done before RNA was extracted from the tissue. What was sequenced was lung tumor tissue. These TCRs come from a man between 65 and 85 years old with non-small cell lung cancer.

Turning to this clonotype: At one end the junction does not follow the germline gene, possibly because of a read error. In DNA, the CDR3 is TGTGTCAGCAGCCGGAACAGGGTCCAAGGGGTAAAGCATTTT. Amino acid sequence: CVSSRNRVQGVKHF. J is TRBJ1-5 and V is TRBV6-5; possibly TRBD1 for D (6 bases). The CDR3 loop spans 14 amino acids. Germline lookup yields CDR1 MNHEY and CDR2 SVGAGI.

The genes are TRBV6-1 and TRBJ2-6; D not resolved. In germline, CDR1 is MNHNS, CDR2 SASEGT. CDR3 length equals 16 residues. Trimming removed 7 bases at V and 0 bases at J, with 13 bases between. This CDR3 reads CASIAKESSGANVLTF. The CDR3 coding sequence is TGTGCCAGCATTGCCAAGGAGAGCTCTGGGGCCAACGTCCTGACTTTC.

Concerning this clonotype itself: A much larger clone differs from this one at a single base, so this may be a read error. The V call is TRBV6-2 or TRBV6-3, the J call TRBJ2-1; D remains unclear. The CDR3 sequence is 15 residues long. The germline V gene has CDR1 MNHEY and CDR2 SVGEGT. As DNA, the CDR3 is TGTACCAGCCTAAAGCTACCCAACTCCTACAATGAGCAGTTCTTC. Amino acid sequence: CTSLKLPNSYNEQFF.

Concerning this clonotype itself: This may be a read error, as it is one base from a much larger clone. The chain employs TRBV29-1 and TRBJ1-2; D is perhaps TRBD1 (6 bases). This CDR3 region has 12 residues. CDR1 and CDR2 (germline): SQVTM, ANQGSEA. The CDR3 here is CSVPQGSYDYTF. The CDR3 bases are TGCAGCGTTCCACAGGGATCCTATGACTACACCTTC. The full variable domain, with the rest looked up from reference TRBV29-1 and TRBJ1-2, is SAVISQKPSRDICQRGTSLTIQCQVDSQVTMMFWYRQQPGQSLTLIATANQGSEATYESGFVIDKFPISRPNLTFSTLTVSNMSPEDSSIYLCSVPQGSYDYTFGSGTRLTVV.

The V and J genes are TRBV5-1 and TRBJ2-2; D may be TRBD2 (6 bases). Trimming pared 3 bases from V and 1 base from J, leaving 10 bases between. This CDR3 is 15 amino acids long. CDR1 and CDR2 from the germline V gene are SGHRS and YFSETQ. In DNA, the CDR3 is TGCGCCAGCAGCTCACTTAGCGGGAACACCGGGGAGCTGTTTTTT. This sequence encodes CASSSLSGNTGELFF.

There are a few counts of this clonotype. As DNA, the CDR3 is TGTGCCAGCAGCGCCGCCCCCTTTCGGCAGGGGCAGGACTACGAGCAGTACTTC. This sequence encodes CASSAAPFRQGQDYEQYF. This chain connects TRBV5-6 to TRBJ2-7; weak D call: TRBD1 (6 bases). The germline V gene has CDR1 SGHDT and CDR2 YYEEEE. The CDR3 sequence is 18 residues long. V was clipped by 4 bases and J by 3 bases, with 26 bases between them.

This clonotype was detected only a few times. Here the CDR3 omits its conserved ending phenylalanine or tryptophan, so a read error is the likely source. The J gene is TRBJ2-1, the V gene TRBV29-1; D is perhaps TRBD2 (6 bases). The CDR3 is 13 residues long. With 7 bases removed from V and 1 base from J, the gap between germline ends came to 11 bases. CDR1 and CDR2 from the germline V gene are SQVTM and ANQGSEA. The chain's CDR3 is CSGEGLSYNEQFS. For the CDR3, the DNA is TGCAGCGGCGAGGGACTGTCCTACAATGAGCAGTTCTCC.

The chain employs TRBV7-8 and TRBJ2-3; 11 bases are a match to TRBD2. Per the germline V gene, CDR1 is SGHVS and CDR2 is FQNEAQ. This CDR3 has 16 amino acids. CDR3 amino acids: CVSSLLAGEGADTQYF. DNA of the CDR3: TGTGTTAGCAGCTTACTAGCGGGAGAGGGAGCAGATACGCAGTATTTT.

This clonotype has more than one count but fewer than ten. A read error may be the cause here, since a much bigger clone is one base away. The J gene is TRBJ1-2, the V gene TRBV29-1; possibly TRBD1 for D (6 bases). The CDR3 sequence is 14 residues long. Germline assignment: CDR1 SQVTM and CDR2 ANQGSEA. CDR3 sequence (DNA): TGCAGCATTGAAGGACAGCGTACTAACTATGGCTACACCTTC. Its translation is CSIEGQRTNYGYTF.

With regard to this clonotype: A read error may account for a junction end that differs from germline. This chain joins TRBV7-3 and TRBJ2-1; D gene unclear. In germline, CDR1 is SGHTA, CDR2 FQGTGA. The CDR3 is made up of 13 amino acids. For the CDR3, the DNA is TGCGCCGGCAGCTTAAGTGGGAACAATGAGCAGTTCTTC. Protein sequence: CAGSLSGNNEQFF.

Concerning this clonotype itself: One junction end disagrees with the germline gene, perhaps due to a read error. The V call is TRBV30, the J call TRBJ1-1; D possibly corresponds to TRBD1 (5 bases). The CDR3 is 13 residues long. CDR1 GTSNPN and CDR2 SVGIG come from the germline V gene (reference sequence). CDR3 protein: CARSMMGHTEAFF. In nucleotides, the CDR3 is TGCGCCCGGTCGATGATGGGGCACACTGAAGCTTTCTTT.

Many counts were recorded for this clonotype. The chain has TRBV4-2 and TRBJ2-3, with 8 bases aligning to TRBD1. V dropped 0 bases and J dropped 2; count of bases not matched to a gene: 7. The CDR3 sequence is 17 residues long. CDR1 and CDR2 (germline): LGHNA, YNFKEQ. This chain's CDR3 is CASSQDRPGGLTDTQYF. CDR3 sequence (DNA): TGTGCCAGCAGCCAAGATCGGCCAGGGGGCCTCACAGATACGCAGTATTTT.

The rearrangement uses TRBV5-5 and TRBJ2-2; possible D gene TRBD1, 6 bases. V was cut by 2 bases and J by 2 bases, with 10 bases left in between. CDR3 length: 15 amino acids. Per germline, CDR1 SGHKS and CDR2 YYEKEE (reference sequence). CDR3 in DNA: TGTGCCAGCAGCTTACCAGGGGCCAACACCGGGGAGCTGTTTTTT. Amino acid sequence: CASSLPGANTGELFF.

This clonotype appeared a few times. Its ends do not fully match the called genes, so a read error is possible. This chain joins TRBV29-1 and TRBJ1-1; the match to TRBD1 covers 7 bases. Germline V gene lookup returns CDR1 SQVTM and CDR2 ANQGSEA. The CDR3 is made up of 13 amino acids. The CDR3 bases are TGCAGTGGTAAGGGACAGTACAACACTGCAGCTTTCTTT. The encoded protein is CSGKGQYNTAAFF.

The rearrangement joins TRBV11-2 to TRBJ2-2, with D unresolved. Germline CDR1 and CDR2: SGHAT and FQNNGV. V was cut by 2 bases and J by 2 bases, with 9 bases left in between. This CDR3 region has 15 residues. The CDR3 here is CASSLQWHNTGELFF. CDR3 coding DNA: TGTGCCAGCAGCTTACAATGGCATAACACCGGGGAGCTGTTTTTT.

V gene TRBV19 combines with J gene TRBJ2-7, with TRBD2 matching 8 bases. J lost 2 bases, V lost 6 bases, and 12 bases had no gene match. This CDR3 comprises 16 residues. Germline V gene sequence: CDR1 LNHDA, CDR2 SQIVND (reference sequence). The CDR3, as DNA: TGTGCCAGTAGCCATCCGGGGGGGGACACCACCTACGAGCAGTACTTC. It specifies CASSHPGGDTTYEQYF.

A remark on this clonotype: With a much larger clone just one base away, this may be a read error. V and J are TRBV28 and TRBJ2-7; TRBD1 is a possible D gene (6 bases). The CDR3 runs to 14 residues. Germline V gives CDR1 MDHEN, CDR2 SYDVKM. V shed 5 bases and J shed 3 bases, with 14 bases lying between them. The CDR3 sequence: CASSLRGVDYEQYF. CDR3 DNA: TGTGCCAGCAGTCTCAGGGGAGTGGACTACGAGCAGTACTTC.

As concerns this clonotype: Just one base apart from a much larger clone, this may be a read error. The rearrangement links TRBV14 to TRBJ2-1, with 10 nucleotides matching TRBD2. Trimming at V came to 6 bases and at J to 8 bases, leaving 10 bases not matched to a gene. The CDR3 covers 15 residues. CDR1 and CDR2 from the germline V gene are SGHDN and FVKESK. CDR3 bases: TGTGCCAGCAGATACGGGACTAGCGTCGGCGATGAGCAGTTCTTC. It translates to CASRYGTSVGDEQFF.

A word on this clonotype: The conserved phenylalanine or tryptophan normally closing the CDR3 is absent here, so this likely arose from a read error. This sequence joins TRBV11-2 and TRBJ2-7, with no clear D. Germline loops: CDR1 SGHAT, CDR2 FQNNGV. V gave up 5 bases and J gave up 6 bases, with 17 bases separating them. CDR3 length equals 14 residues. CDR3 protein: CASSPPPHFVEQYS. CDR3 DNA sequence: TGTGCCAGCAGCCCACCCCCCCATTTTGTCGAGCAGTACTCC.

V and J are TRBV28 and TRBJ1-6, with TRBD1 matching 9 bases. The CDR3 loop spans 15 amino acids. V was pared by 3 bases and J by 7 bases, with 4 bases of the junction left unmatched. CDR1 and CDR2 from the germline V gene are MDHEN and SYDVKM. CDR3 amino acids: CASSFDGTGNSPLHF. As DNA, the CDR3 is TGTGCCAGCAGTTTCGACGGGACAGGGAATTCACCCCTCCACTTT.

Turning to this clonotype: This may be a read error, as it is one base from a much larger clone. The V gene is TRBV12-3 or TRBV12-4, the J gene TRBJ1-5; perhaps TRBD1 as D (5 bases). This CDR3 has 14 amino acids. The CDR3 here is CASSPASGRQLQHF. In DNA form, the CDR3 reads TGTGCCAGCAGCCCCGCCTCTGGACGACAGCTCCAGCATTTT.

On this clonotype itself: A single base separates this from a much larger clone, so it may be a read error. Without the conserved terminal phenylalanine or tryptophan, this CDR3 likely stems from a read error. The chain is built from TRBV20-1 and TRBJ1-5; 9 nucleotides align to TRBD1. This CDR3 has 15 residues. The germline gives CDR1 DFQATT, CDR2 SNEGSKA (reference sequence). J lost 6 bases, V lost 6 bases, and 12 bases had no gene match. For the CDR3, the DNA is TGCAGTGCCGGTCGGGAGACAGGGGGTGTTCAGCCCCAGCATATT. Protein: CSAGRETGGVQPQHI.

A word on this clonotype: A junction end diverges from the germline sequence, so it may reflect a read error. V is TRBV29-1 and J is TRBJ2-2; D possibly corresponds to TRBD2 (6 bases). This CDR3 is built from 12 residues. Per the germline V gene, CDR1 is SQVTM and CDR2 is ANQGSEA. For the CDR3, the DNA is TGCAGCGTTGGGGGGGACGGGTTAGAGCTGTATTTT. The encoded protein is CSVGGDGLELYF.

About this clonotype: A single base separates this from a much larger clone, so it may be a read error. The chain joins TRBV5-1 to TRBJ1-4; 10 nucleotides line up with TRBD1. The germline gives CDR1 SGHRS, CDR2 YFSETQ. This CDR3 is 14 amino acids long. The CDR3 protein is CASSPGTGDEKLLF. The DNA of the CDR3 is TGCGCCAGCAGCCCGGGGACAGGGGACGAAAAACTGTTGTTT.